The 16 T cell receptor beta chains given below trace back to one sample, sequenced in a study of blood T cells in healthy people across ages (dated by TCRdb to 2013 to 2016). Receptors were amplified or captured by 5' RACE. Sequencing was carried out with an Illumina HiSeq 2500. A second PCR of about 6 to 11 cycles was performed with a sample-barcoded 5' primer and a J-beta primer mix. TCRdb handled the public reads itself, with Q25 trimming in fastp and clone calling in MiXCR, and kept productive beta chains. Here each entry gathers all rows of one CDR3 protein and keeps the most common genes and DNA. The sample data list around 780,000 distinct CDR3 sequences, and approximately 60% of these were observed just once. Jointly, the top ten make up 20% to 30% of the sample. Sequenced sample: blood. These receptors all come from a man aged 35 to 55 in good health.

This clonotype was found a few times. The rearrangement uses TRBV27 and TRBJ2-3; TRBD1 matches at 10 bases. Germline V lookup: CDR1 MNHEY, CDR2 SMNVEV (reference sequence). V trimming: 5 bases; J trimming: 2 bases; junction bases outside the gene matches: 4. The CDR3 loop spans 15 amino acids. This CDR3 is CASSTGTGDTDTQYF. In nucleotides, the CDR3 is TGTGCCAGCAGTACCGGGACAGGGGACACAGATACGCAGTATTTT.

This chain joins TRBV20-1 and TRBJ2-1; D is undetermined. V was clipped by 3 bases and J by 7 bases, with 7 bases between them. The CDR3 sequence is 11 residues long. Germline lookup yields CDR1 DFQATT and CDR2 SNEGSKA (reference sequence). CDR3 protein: CSARVWNEQFF. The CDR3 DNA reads TGCAGTGCTAGGGTTTGGAATGAGCAGTTCTTC.

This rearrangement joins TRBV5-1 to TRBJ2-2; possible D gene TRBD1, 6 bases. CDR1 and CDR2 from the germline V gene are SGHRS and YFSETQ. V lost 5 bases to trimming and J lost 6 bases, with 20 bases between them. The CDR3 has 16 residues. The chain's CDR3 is CASSGIPRGKAGELFF. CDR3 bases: TGCGCCAGCAGTGGGATCCCGAGGGGGAAGGCCGGGGAGCTGTTTTTT.

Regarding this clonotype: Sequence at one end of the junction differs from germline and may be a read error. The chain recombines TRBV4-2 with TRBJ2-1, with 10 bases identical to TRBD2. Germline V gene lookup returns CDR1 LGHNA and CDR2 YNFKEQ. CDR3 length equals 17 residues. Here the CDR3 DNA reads TGTGCCAGCAGCCGCCAAATACTAGCGGGGCCGGGTAATGGGCAGTTCTTC. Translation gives CASSRQILAGPGNGQFF.

CDR3 in amino acids: CASSYSAESSYEQYF. CDR3 DNA sequence: TGTGCCAGCAGTTACTCGGCGGAAAGCTCCTACGAGCAGTACTTC. V usage is TRBV6-2 or TRBV6-3 and J usage is TRBJ2-7; D is ambiguous. V was clipped by 0 bases and J by 0 bases, with 9 bases between them. CDR1 is MNHEY, CDR2 SVGEGT, per germline. The CDR3 has 15 residues.

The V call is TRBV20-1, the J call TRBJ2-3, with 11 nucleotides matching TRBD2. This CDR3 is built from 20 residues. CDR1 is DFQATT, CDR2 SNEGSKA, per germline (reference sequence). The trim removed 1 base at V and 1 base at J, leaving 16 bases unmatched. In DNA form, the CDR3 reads TGCAGTGCTAGAGCTATAGGAGGGCTAGCGGGAGGCCCCGGCACAGATACGCAGTATTTT. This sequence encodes CSARAIGGLAGGPGTDTQYF.

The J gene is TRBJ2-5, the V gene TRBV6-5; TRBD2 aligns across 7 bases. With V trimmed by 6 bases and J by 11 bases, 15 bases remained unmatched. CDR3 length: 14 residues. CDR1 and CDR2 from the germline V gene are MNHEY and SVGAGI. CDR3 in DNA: TGTGCCAGCAGCCCTGGACTAGTTGGCTATGAGCAGTACTTC. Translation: CASSPGLVGYEQYF.

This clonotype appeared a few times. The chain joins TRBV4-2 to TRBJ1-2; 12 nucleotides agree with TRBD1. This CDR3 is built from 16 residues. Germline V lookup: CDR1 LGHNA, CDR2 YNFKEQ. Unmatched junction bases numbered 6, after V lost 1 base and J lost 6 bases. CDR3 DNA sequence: TGTGCCAGCAGCCAAGCCGGGACAGGGGGCTTTGATGGCTACACCTTC. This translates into CASSQAGTGGFDGYTF.

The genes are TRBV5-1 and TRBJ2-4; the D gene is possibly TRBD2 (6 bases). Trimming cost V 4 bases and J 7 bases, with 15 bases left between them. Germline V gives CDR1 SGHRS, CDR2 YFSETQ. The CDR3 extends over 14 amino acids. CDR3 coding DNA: TGCGCCAGCAGCCCCGAGGGAGGAGGGAACATTCAGTACTTC. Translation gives CASSPEGGGNIQYF.

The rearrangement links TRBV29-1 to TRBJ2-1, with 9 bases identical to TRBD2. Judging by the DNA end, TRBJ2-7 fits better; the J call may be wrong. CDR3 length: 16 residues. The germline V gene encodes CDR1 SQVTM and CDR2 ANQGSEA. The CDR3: CSVETSGGPTYNEQYF. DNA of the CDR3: TGCAGCGTTGAAACCAGCGGGGGGCCCACCTACAATGAGCAGTACTTC.

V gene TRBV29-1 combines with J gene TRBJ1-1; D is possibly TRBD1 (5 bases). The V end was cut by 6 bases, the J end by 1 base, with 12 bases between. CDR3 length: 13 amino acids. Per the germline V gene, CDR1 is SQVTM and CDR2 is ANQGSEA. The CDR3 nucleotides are TGCAGCGTCGCAGGGCTTTCGAACACTGAAGCTTTCTTT. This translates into CSVAGLSNTEAFF.

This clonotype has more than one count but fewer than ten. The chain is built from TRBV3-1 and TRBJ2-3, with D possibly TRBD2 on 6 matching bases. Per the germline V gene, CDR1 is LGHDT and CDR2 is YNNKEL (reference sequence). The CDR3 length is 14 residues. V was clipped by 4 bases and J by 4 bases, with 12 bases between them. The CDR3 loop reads CASSRGVDSDTQYF. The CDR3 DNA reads TGTGCCAGCAGCCGGGGGGTGGACTCAGATACGCAGTATTTT.

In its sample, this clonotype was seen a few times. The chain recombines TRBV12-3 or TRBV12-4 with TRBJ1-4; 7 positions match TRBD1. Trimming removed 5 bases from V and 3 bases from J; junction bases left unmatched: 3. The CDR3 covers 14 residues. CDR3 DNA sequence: TGTGCCAGCAGTCCGGGACAGCCTAATGAAAAACTGTTTTTT. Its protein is CASSPGQPNEKLFF.

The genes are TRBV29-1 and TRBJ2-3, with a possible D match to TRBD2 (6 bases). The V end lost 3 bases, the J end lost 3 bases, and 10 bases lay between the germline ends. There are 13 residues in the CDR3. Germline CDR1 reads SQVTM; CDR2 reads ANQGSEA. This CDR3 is CSVETGRTDTQYF. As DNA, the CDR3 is TGCAGCGTTGAGACGGGGAGGACAGATACGCAGTATTTT.

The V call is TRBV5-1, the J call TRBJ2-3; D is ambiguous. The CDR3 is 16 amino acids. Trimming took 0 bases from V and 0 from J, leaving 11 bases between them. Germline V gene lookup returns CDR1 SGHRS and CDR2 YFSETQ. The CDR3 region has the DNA TGCGCCAGCAGCTTGGAAGAGGCCTCTAGCACAGATACGCAGTATTTT. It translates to CASSLEEASSTDTQYF.

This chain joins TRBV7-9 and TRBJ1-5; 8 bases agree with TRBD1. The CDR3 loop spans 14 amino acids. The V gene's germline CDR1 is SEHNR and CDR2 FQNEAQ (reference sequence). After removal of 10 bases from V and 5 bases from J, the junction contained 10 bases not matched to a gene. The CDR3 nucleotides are TGTGCCATCCAAAGGACAGGGCTTTATCAGCCCCAGCATTTT. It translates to CAIQRTGLYQPQHF.